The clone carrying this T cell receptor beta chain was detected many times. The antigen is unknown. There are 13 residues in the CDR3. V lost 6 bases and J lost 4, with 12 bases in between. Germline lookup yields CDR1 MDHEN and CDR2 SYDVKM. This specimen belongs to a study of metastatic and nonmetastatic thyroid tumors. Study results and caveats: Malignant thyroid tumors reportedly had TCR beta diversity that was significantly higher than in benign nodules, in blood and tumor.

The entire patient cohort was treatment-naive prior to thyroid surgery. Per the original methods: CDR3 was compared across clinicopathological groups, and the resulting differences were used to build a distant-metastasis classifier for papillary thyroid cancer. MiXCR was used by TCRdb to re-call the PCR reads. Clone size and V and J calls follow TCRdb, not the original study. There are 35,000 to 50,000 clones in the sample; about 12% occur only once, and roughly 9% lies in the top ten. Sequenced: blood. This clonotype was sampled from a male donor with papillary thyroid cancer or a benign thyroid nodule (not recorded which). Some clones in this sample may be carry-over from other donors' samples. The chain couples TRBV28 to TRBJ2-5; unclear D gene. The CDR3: CASSPPATETQYF. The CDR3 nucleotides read TGTGCCAGCAGCCCTCCCGCGACAGAGACCCAGTACTTC.